This TCR beta chain emerged from a study of ipilimumab plus nivolumab after autologous stem cell transplantation. Profiled with immunoSEQ multiplex PCR; TCRdb holds only in-frame clones, not every one. The sample holds about 25,000 clones, 86% seen once. This clone was observed a single time. Ipilimumab, 1 mg/kg, started 14 to 28 days after autologous transplant. Per the germline V gene, CDR1 is ENHRY and CDR2 is SYGVKD. V lost 6 bases, J lost 0 bases, and 11 bases lay in between. The CDR3 is made up of 14 amino acids. This clonotype originated in a male donor with diffuse large B-cell lymphoma. Specimen: PBMCs, collected in a trial of ipilimumab plus nivolumab as post-transplant consolidation. The chain couples TRBV10-3 to TRBJ1-2; D is unclear. The CDR3 sequence is CAISVGASNYGYTF. As DNA, the CDR3 is TGTGCCATCAGCGTCGGTGCTTCTAACTATGGCTACACCTTC.